The subject of this entry is one TCR beta chain. They built TCR cDNA with 5'RACE template switching, a step that put in a universal primer site and UMIs. MiXCR, applied by TCRdb to the 5' RACE reads, yields one record per CDR3 protein. The table has about 580,000 distinct CDR3 sequences, 17% seen once. This sample was taken from a study of T cells after yellow fever vaccination. The overall study: When fractions had low cell numbers, they were prepared with SMART-Seq v4 Ultra Low Input.

V was pared by 3 bases and J by 5 bases, with 15 bases of the junction left unmatched. This CDR3 is built from 18 residues. Germline loops: CDR1 MGHRA, CDR2 YSYEKL. The starting material was PBMCs, obtained 4 to 6 days after the first yellow fever vaccination. The chain carries TRBV4-1 and TRBJ1-2, with 10 bases aligning to TRBD1. The receptor was isolated from a man aged 18 to 29 who received the YFV17D yellow fever vaccine. As DNA, the CDR3 is TGCGCCAGCAGCCAGGGACCTACCGGGACAGGGGAACGGTATGGCTACACCTTC. It translates to CASSQGPTGTGERYGYTF.